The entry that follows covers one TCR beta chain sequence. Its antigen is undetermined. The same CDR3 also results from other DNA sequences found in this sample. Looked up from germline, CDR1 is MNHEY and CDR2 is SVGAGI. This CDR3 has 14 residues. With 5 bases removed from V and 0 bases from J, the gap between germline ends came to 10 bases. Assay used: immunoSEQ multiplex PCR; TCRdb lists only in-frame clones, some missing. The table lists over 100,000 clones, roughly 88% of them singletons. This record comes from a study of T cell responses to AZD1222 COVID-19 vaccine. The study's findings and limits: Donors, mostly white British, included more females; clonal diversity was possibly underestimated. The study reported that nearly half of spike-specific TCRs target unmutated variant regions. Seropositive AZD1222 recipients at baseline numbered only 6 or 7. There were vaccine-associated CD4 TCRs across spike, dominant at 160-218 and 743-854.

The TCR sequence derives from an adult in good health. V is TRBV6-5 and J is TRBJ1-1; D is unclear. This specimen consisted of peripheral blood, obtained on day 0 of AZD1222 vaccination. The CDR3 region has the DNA TGTGCCAGCAGTCCTCGAACTCTGAACACTGAAGCTTTCTTT. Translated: CASSPRTLNTEAFF.